The 20 T cell receptor beta chains listed next were all sequenced from one sample in a study of cytomegalovirus exposure and HLA in healthy donors. Both 60 Vbeta primers and 13 Jbeta primers went into the PCR. Using immunoSEQ multiplex PCR, the repertoire was profiled, and TCRdb retains in-frame clones only, with some absent. The sample has 100,000 to 150,000 clones; the top ten hold approximately 1%. Sample: PBMCs. These receptors all come from a young man in good health and CMV-seronegative.

The chain links TRBV19 to TRBJ2-2; D not certain. V lost 0 bases, J lost 5 bases, and 7 bases lay in between. CDR3 length: 14 residues. Germline V gene data show CDR1 as LNHDA and CDR2 as SQIVND (reference sequence). The CDR3 DNA sequence: TGTGCCAGTAGTATAGACAGGCGAACCGGGGAGCTGTTTTTT. This sequence encodes CASSIDRRTGELFF.

The chain employs TRBV5-1 and TRBJ1-2; 9 nucleotides line up with TRBD1. CDR1 is SGHRS, CDR2 YFSETQ, per germline. The CDR3 has 18 residues. The V segment lost 1 base and the J segment 2 bases; nucleotides outside the gene matches: 12. CDR3 amino acids: CASSLRLSPGQGNYGYTF. The DNA of the CDR3 is TGCGCCAGCAGCTTGAGGCTTTCACCCGGACAGGGGAACTATGGCTACACCTTC.

Comment on this clone: Additional DNA sequences in this sample encode the identical CDR3. The rearrangement uses TRBV6-7 and TRBJ2-3, with D perhaps matching TRBD1 (6 bases). TRBV6-7 is designated an ORF whose function remains uncertain. V lost 9 bases and J 6 bases, leaving 16 bases between the germline ends. The CDR3 contains 13 residues. CDR3 amino acids: CARCNRDPDTQYF. CDR3 nucleotide sequence: TGTGCCAGGTGCAACAGGGATCCGGATACGCAGTATTTT.

The rearrangement joins TRBV6-1 to TRBJ2-6, with TRBD1 as a possible D gene (6 bases). Trimming cost V 4 bases and J 2 bases, with 12 bases left between them. CDR1 is MNHNS and CDR2 is SASEGT in the germline V gene. The CDR3 is 16 residues long. CDR3 bases: TGTGCCAGCAGTGCGATACAGGGACCTGGGGCCAACGTCCTGACTTTC. Translation gives CASSAIQGPGANVLTF.

The CDR3 nucleotides read TGTGCCAGTAGACCACCGGGACTCTCGTCCGGGGAGCTGTTTTTT. The encoded protein is CASRPPGLSSGELFF. The genes are TRBV19 and TRBJ2-2; possible D gene TRBD2, 6 bases. V lost 6 bases, J lost 6 bases, and 17 bases lay in between. The V gene's germline CDR1 is LNHDA and CDR2 SQIVND (reference sequence). There are 15 residues in the CDR3.

The V and J genes are TRBV9 and TRBJ2-1; 8 nucleotides agree with TRBD2. Trimming at V came to 1 base and at J to 6 bases, leaving 9 bases not matched to a gene. The CDR3 spans 16 residues. Germline V gene data show CDR1 as SGDLS and CDR2 as YYNGEE. For the CDR3, the DNA is TGTGCCAGCAGCGTACGGGGGGGAGTCTCCGGCAATGAGCAGTTCTTC. Translating gives CASSVRGGVSGNEQFF.

This chain connects TRBV5-5 to TRBJ1-1, with 7 positions matching TRBD1. This CDR3 region has 13 residues. The V gene's germline CDR1 is SGHKS and CDR2 YYEKEE (reference sequence). With V trimmed by 2 bases and J by 6 bases, 4 bases remained unmatched. The CDR3 sequence is CASSLTGDPEAFF. Written as DNA, the CDR3 is TGTGCCAGCAGCTTAACAGGGGACCCTGAAGCTTTCTTT. Looking up the rest from reference TRBV5-5 and TRBJ1-1 gives the full variable domain: DAGVTQSPTHLIKTRGQQVTLRCSPISGHKSVSWYQQVLGQGPQFIFQYYEKEERGRGNFPDRFSARQFPNYSSELNVNALLLGDSALYLCASSLTGDPEAFFGQGTRLTVV.

The V and J genes are TRBV11-3 and TRBJ2-5, with D unresolved. Germline V gene lookup returns CDR1 SGHNT and CDR2 YENEEA. CDR3 size: 14 residues. V was clipped by 2 bases and J by 2 bases, with 9 bases between them. The CDR3 DNA reads as TGTGCCAGCAGCTTAAGTCCAGCGCAAGAGACCCAGTACTTC. Its translation: CASSLSPAQETQYF.

The chain recombines TRBV19 with TRBJ2-5, with 12 bases aligning to TRBD2. The CDR3 length is 13 residues. V lost 10 bases to trimming and J lost 4 bases; unmatched junction nucleotides: 4. The germline gives CDR1 LNHDA, CDR2 SQIVND (reference sequence). CDR3 DNA sequence: TGTGCCACGGGACTAGCGGGCGCAGAGACCCAGTACTTC. Encoded protein: CATGLAGAETQYF.

The chain couples TRBV29-1 to TRBJ1-2; D gene ambiguous. The CDR3 has 11 amino acids. CDR1 and CDR2 from the germline V gene are SQVTM and ANQGSEA. The V gene lost 7 bases and the J gene lost 0 bases, with 6 bases spanning the gap. Here the CDR3 reads CSGQSNYGYTF. In DNA form, the CDR3 reads TGCAGCGGTCAGTCTAACTATGGCTACACCTTC.

This chain joins TRBV7-9 and TRBJ2-7, with D perhaps matching TRBD1 (6 bases). This CDR3 comprises 14 residues. Germline V gene lookup returns CDR1 SEHNR and CDR2 FQNEAQ (reference sequence). Between the trimmed V and J ends, which lost 2 bases and 5 bases, there was a span of 13 bases. The CDR3 loop is CASSLSTGRDEQYF. CDR3 coding DNA: TGTGCCAGCAGCTTAAGTACAGGGCGCGACGAGCAGTACTTC.

V is TRBV5-6 and J is TRBJ1-1; 8 bases match TRBD1. Trimming at V came to 2 bases and at J to 11 bases, leaving 11 bases not matched to a gene. This CDR3 has 14 amino acids. Germline loops: CDR1 SGHDT, CDR2 YYEEEE. The CDR3 reads CASSFTGGPGEAFF. The CDR3 DNA reads TGTGCCAGCAGCTTTACAGGGGGGCCCGGGGAGGCTTTCTTT.

The V and J genes are TRBV5-1 and TRBJ2-2, with a possible D match to TRBD1 (7 bases). Trimming shortened V by 3 bases and J by 0 bases, and 12 bases separated the two germline ends. The CDR3 is made up of 16 amino acids. Germline values: CDR1 SGHRS, CDR2 YFSETQ. The CDR3 sequence is CASSSTGEANTGELFF. In DNA, the CDR3 is TGCGCCAGCAGCTCAACAGGGGAGGCGAACACCGGGGAGCTGTTTTTT. Full variable domain (rest looked up from reference TRBV5-1 and TRBJ2-2): KAGVTQTPRYLIKTRGQQVTLSCSPISGHRSVSWYQQTPGQGLQFLFEYFSETQRNKGNFPGRFSGRQFSNSRSEMNVSTLELGDSALYLCASSSTGEANTGELFFGEGSRLTVL.

To note about this clone: The sample contains more than one DNA sequence encoding this CDR3. This chain joins TRBV5-1 and TRBJ2-2; 11 nucleotides align to TRBD1. Trimming took 8 bases from V and 5 from J; bases not matched to a gene: 5. Germline assignment: CDR1 SGHRS and CDR2 YFSETQ. The CDR3 runs to 14 residues. CDR3: CASSGTGGTGELFF. Written as DNA, the CDR3 is TGCGCCAGTTCCGGGACAGGGGGTACCGGGGAGCTGTTTTTT.

In the case of this clone: An end of the junction differs from the germline gene, which may be a read error. The same CDR3 arises from other DNA sequences in this sample as well. This sequence joins TRBV7-9 and TRBJ1-1; perhaps TRBD1 as D (6 bases). Germline V gene sequence: CDR1 SEHNR, CDR2 FQNEAQ (reference sequence). The CDR3 length is 15 residues. The CDR3 region is CASSLKGGPRTEAFF. The CDR3 DNA follows: TGCGCCAGCAGCTTAAAGGGGGGGCCGAGGACTGAAGCTTTCTTT.

This rearrangement joins TRBV9 to TRBJ1-2; D possibly corresponds to TRBD1 (6 bases). CDR3 length: 15 amino acids. Deletions cut 8 bases from V and 0 bases from J, with 17 bases between. Germline lookup yields CDR1 SGDLS and CDR2 YYNGEE. The CDR3 spells CASTGTTGANYGYTF. CDR3 in DNA: TGTGCCAGTACCGGGACAACCGGAGCTAACTATGGCTACACCTTC.

V gene TRBV6-5 combines with J gene TRBJ1-1; D not resolved. Germline CDR1 is MNHEY and CDR2 is SVGAGI. This CDR3 has 14 residues. V lost 4 bases and J 5 bases, leaving 14 bases between the germline ends. In DNA form, the CDR3 reads TGTGCCAGCAGTTTCCATCCCAGAGGGACTGAAGCTTTCTTT. This gives the protein CASSFHPRGTEAFF.

The V gene is TRBV6-5, the J gene TRBJ2-7, with D possibly matching TRBD1 (7 bases). The V end was cut by 5 bases, the J end by 2 bases, with 16 bases between. Germline values: CDR1 MNHEY, CDR2 SVGAGI. The CDR3 runs 15 residues. The chain's CDR3 is CASSGGTVLTYEQYF. The DNA for the CDR3 is TGTGCCAGCAGTGGCGGGACAGTGTTGACCTACGAGCAGTACTTC.

The rearrangement uses TRBV27 and TRBJ1-2; 9 bases match TRBD1. The V and J ends lost 5 bases and 8 bases, in that order; junction bases with no gene match: 12. There are 15 residues in the CDR3. CDR1 and CDR2 from the germline V gene are MNHEY and SMNVEV (reference sequence). CDR3 sequence (DNA): TGTGCCAGCAGTACCCCCGGGACAGGGCGTCGAGGCTACACCTTC. Protein sequence: CASSTPGTGRRGYTF.

The rearrangement uses TRBV23-1 and TRBJ1-4; possibly TRBD1 for D (5 bases). TRBV23-1 is identified as an open reading frame with a role that is uncertain. Trimming pared 2 bases from V and 5 bases from J, leaving 18 bases between. The CDR3 totals 17 residues. The CDR3 loop is CASSQAQREAGNEKLFF. Here the CDR3 DNA reads TGCGCCAGCAGTCAAGCCCAACGGGAGGCAGGGAATGAAAAACTGTTTTTT.